This TCR beta chain appears in the sequencing data of a study of blood T cell repertoires in COVID-19. This clone was counted only a few times. Sequenced by immunoSEQ multiplex PCR; TCRdb stores in-frame clones only, minus some. The data hold under 250,000 clones, with 85% observed a single time. The sequencing sample was made of PBMCs or T cells enriched from blood (not recorded which). The TCR was taken from a woman in her 50s with acute COVID-19.

This CDR3 is CASSDGANTEAFF. Written as DNA, the CDR3 is TGTGCCAGCAGTGATGGAGCAAACACTGAAGCTTTCTTT. The chain links TRBV6-1 to TRBJ1-1; D remains unclear. With 3 bases removed from V and 2 bases from J, the gap between germline ends came to 7 bases. Germline values: CDR1 MNHNS, CDR2 SASEGT. CDR3 length: 13 residues.